The text below deals with one T cell receptor beta chain. The PCR was carried out with 60 Vbeta primers and 13 Jbeta primers. TCRdb keeps only in-frame clones here, not all; method: immunoSEQ multiplex PCR. The table counts tens of thousands of clones; 15% to 17% lies in the top ten. The data derive from a study of cytomegalovirus exposure and HLA in healthy donors. Looked up from germline, CDR1 is MNHNS and CDR2 is SASEGT. V shed 6 bases and J shed 5 bases, with 13 bases lying between them. The length of the CDR3 is 13 residues. The rearrangement joins TRBV6-1 to TRBJ2-5; tentative D call: TRBD1 (5 bases). Sequencing was performed on PBMCs. The receptor comes from a man aged 45 to 65 in good health and CMV-seropositive. CDR3 nucleotide sequence: TGTGCCAGCAGGACGCAGGGTATGGAGACCCAGTACTTC. Translated: CASRTQGMETQYF.